The sequence of this T cell receptor beta chain was determined in a study of blood T cell repertoires in COVID-19. Study as a whole: Samples of COVID-19 (acute and convalescent) were obtained from the United States, Italy and Spain. Sources were T cells, B-cell-depleted T cells, or PBMCs; the material itself was cDNA or gDNA.

As originally analysed: Estimation of nucleated cell counts relied on the amplification of reference gene primers. TCRdb's table, derived via immunoSEQ multiplex PCR, lists solely in-frame clones and lacks some. V and J calls and clone size follow that table, whereas D and trimming were derived from the DNA. In the table there are around 230,000 clones, about 79% of which are singletons. Germline V CDR1 and CDR2: KGHSH, LQKENI. Trimming cost V 3 bases and J 6 bases; bases outside gene matches: 11. This CDR3 has 16 amino acids. Source material: peripheral blood. The TCR comes from a woman aged 80 or over with acute or convalescent COVID-19. V is TRBV18 and J is TRBJ1-1; 9 bases align to TRBD1. The CDR3 DNA reads as TGTGCCAGCTCACCGGGACAGGGTTATGTCTCTTCTGAAGCTTTCTTT. Protein: CASSPGQGYVSSEAFF.